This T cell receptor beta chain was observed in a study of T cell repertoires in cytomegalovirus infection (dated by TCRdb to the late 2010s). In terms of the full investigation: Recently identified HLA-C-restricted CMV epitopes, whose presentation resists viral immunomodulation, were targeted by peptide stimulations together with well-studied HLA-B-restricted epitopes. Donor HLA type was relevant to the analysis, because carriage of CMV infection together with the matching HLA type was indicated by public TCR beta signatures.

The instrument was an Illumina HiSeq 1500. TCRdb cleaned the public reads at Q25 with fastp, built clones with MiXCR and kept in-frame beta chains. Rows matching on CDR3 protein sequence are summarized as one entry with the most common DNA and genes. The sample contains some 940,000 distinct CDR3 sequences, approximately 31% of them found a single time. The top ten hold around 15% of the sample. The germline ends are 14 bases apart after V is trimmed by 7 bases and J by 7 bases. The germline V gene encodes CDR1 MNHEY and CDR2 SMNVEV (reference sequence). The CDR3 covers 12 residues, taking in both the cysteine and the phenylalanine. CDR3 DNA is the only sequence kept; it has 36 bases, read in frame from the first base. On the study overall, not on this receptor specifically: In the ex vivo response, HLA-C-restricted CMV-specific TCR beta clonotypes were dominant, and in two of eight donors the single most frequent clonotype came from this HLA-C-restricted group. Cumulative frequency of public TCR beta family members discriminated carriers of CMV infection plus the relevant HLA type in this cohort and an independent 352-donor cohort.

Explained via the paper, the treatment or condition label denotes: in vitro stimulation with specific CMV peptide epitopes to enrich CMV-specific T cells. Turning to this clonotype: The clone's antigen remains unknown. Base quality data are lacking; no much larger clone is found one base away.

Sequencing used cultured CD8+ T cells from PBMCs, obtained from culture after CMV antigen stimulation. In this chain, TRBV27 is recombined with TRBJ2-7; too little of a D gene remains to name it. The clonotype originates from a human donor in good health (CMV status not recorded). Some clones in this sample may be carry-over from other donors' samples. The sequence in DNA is TGTGCCAGCACCGAAGGGAACGGGGAGCAGTACTTC. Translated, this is CASTEGNGEQYF.